A single sample is the source of the 25 T cell receptor beta chains below, sequenced in a study of blood T cell repertoires in COVID-19 (dated by TCRdb to 2019 to 2021). The receptor library was made with the immunoSEQ multiplex PCR assay. TCRdb carries this immuneACCESS record with in-frame sequences only. Its versions omit some clonotypes, under half of them owing to an unresolved V gene in the studies checked, with the rest unexplained. The sample table contains some 170,000 clones; only one count was recorded for approximately 88% of them. The ten top clones hold roughly 4% of the sample. Sequencing was done on a sample of peripheral blood. These TCRs come from a woman between 55 and 75 years old who had recovered from COVID-19.

This chain uses TRBV11-2 with TRBJ2-5; D is unresolved. The CDR3 contains 11 residues. V was shortened by 2 bases and J by 5 bases, with 3 bases between the two germline ends. Germline assignment: CDR1 SGHAT and CDR2 FQNNGV. CDR3 sequence (DNA): TGTGCCAGCAGCTTACGGGAGACCCAGTACTTC. Residues: CASSLRETQYF.

The rearrangement links TRBV5-1 to TRBJ1-1, with TRBD1 matching over 11 bases. V was clipped by 4 bases and J by 0 bases; unmatched bases: 5. The CDR3 is 16 amino acids. Germline lookup yields CDR1 SGHRS and CDR2 YFSETQ. The DNA for the CDR3 is TGCGCCAGCAGCAGCGGACAGGGGGCCTTGAACACTGAAGCTTTCTTT. Amino acid sequence: CASSSGQGALNTEAFF.

The chain links TRBV14 to TRBJ2-3; 7 nucleotides match TRBD1. The trim removed 1 base at V and 3 bases at J, leaving 10 bases unmatched. CDR3 size: 17 residues. CDR1 is SGHDN, CDR2 FVKESK, per germline. The CDR3 DNA follows: TGTGCCAGCAGCCAAGTAAGGAAGGGGGCTCGGACAGATACGCAGTATTTT. The encoded protein is CASSQVRKGARTDTQYF.

As DNA, the CDR3 is TGTGCCAGCAGCCCTAGCAGGGGAAACGAGCAGTACTTC. Amino acids: CASSPSRGNEQYF. V and J are TRBV11-2 and TRBJ2-7, with D possibly being TRBD1 (6 bases). V lost 5 bases to trimming and J lost 5 bases, with 13 bases between them. Germline assignment: CDR1 SGHAT and CDR2 FQNNGV. CDR3 size: 13 residues.

The chain employs TRBV6-5 and TRBJ1-1; TRBD1 aligns across 7 bases. The CDR3 is 15 amino acids. Per the germline V gene, CDR1 is MNHEY and CDR2 is SVGAGI. The ends lost 11 bases at V and 3 bases at J; junction bases unmatched: 15. The CDR3 loop is CAGHRGGGEDTEAFF. The CDR3, as DNA: TGTGCCGGCCACCGAGGGGGCGGAGAAGACACTGAAGCTTTCTTT.

V is TRBV18 and J is TRBJ2-5; D call uncertain. Germline V gives CDR1 KGHSH, CDR2 LQKENI. V was cut by 2 bases and J by 1 base, with 5 bases left in between. This CDR3 spans 13 amino acids. In DNA form, the CDR3 reads TGTGCCAGCTCACCAACAGCCCAAGAGACCCAGTACTTC. This encodes CASSPTAQETQYF.

The chain combines TRBV7-8 with TRBJ2-5; D may be TRBD1 (7 bases). The germline V and J ends were trimmed by 5 bases and 4 bases, with 17 bases remaining between them. Germline CDR1 SGHVS, CDR2 FQNEAQ. There are 15 residues in the CDR3. The CDR3 is CASSQERQGGETQYF. The CDR3 DNA reads as TGTGCCAGCAGCCAGGAAAGACAGGGAGGAGAGACCCAGTACTTC.

The V gene is TRBV7-2, the J gene TRBJ2-1; perhaps TRBD2 as D (7 bases). V was clipped by 1 base and J by 2 bases, with 12 bases between them. The germline V gene has CDR1 SGHTA and CDR2 FQGNSA. CDR3 size: 16 residues. DNA of the CDR3: TGTGCCAGCAGCTTAGAGGGGGGGTCGCCCTACAATGAGCAGTTCTTC. It yields the protein CASSLEGGSPYNEQFF. The variable domain in full, with the rest retrieved from reference TRBV7-2 and TRBJ2-1, is GAGVSQSPSNKVTEKGKDVELRCDPISGHTALYWYRQSLGQGLEFLIYFQGNSAPDKSGLPSDRFSAERTGGSVSTLTIQRTQQEDSAVYLCASSLEGGSPYNEQFFGPGTRLTVL.

CDR3 in amino acids: CASSVDGQGNTEAFF. The CDR3 bases are TGTGCCAGCAGCGTAGACGGACAGGGGAACACTGAAGCTTTCTTT. The chain carries TRBV9 and TRBJ1-1; 8 bases agree with TRBD1. V shed 0 bases and J 1 base; nucleotides not matched to a gene: 2. Germline-derived CDR1 and CDR2 are SGDLS and YYNGEE. The CDR3 is 15 amino acids.

The rearrangement links TRBV11-2 to TRBJ2-5; D ambiguous. The CDR3 has 13 residues. Germline loops: CDR1 SGHAT, CDR2 FQNNGV. Deletions cut 3 bases from V and 7 bases from J, with 12 bases between. The CDR3 spells CASSFPGYGTQYF. The CDR3 coding sequence is TGTGCCAGCAGCTTCCCAGGATATGGGACCCAGTACTTC. Complete variable domain (other parts from reference TRBV11-2 and TRBJ2-5): EAGVAQSPRYKIIEKRQSVAFWCNPISGHATLYWYQQILGQGPKLLIQFQNNGVVDDSQLPKDRFSAERLKGVDSTLKIQPAKLEDSAVYLCASSFPGYGTQYFGPGTRLLVL.

This chain links TRBV27 with TRBJ1-5, with 7 bases identical to TRBD1. The CDR3 totals 18 residues. V was clipped by 3 bases and J by 3 bases; unmatched bases: 14. Per germline, CDR1 MNHEY and CDR2 SMNVEV (reference sequence). In DNA, the CDR3 is TGTGCCAGCAGTTTGGGGCCTGGGCAGGGGGGACTCAATCAGCCCCAGCATTTT. Protein product: CASSLGPGQGGLNQPQHF.

J is TRBJ2-7 and V is TRBV4-3; the match to TRBD2 covers 7 bases. V gave up 0 bases and J gave up 2 bases; unmatched junction bases: 7. CDR3 size: 16 residues. Germline lookup yields CDR1 LGHNA and CDR2 YSLEER. The CDR3 nucleotides read TGCGCCAGCAGCCAAGATCGTTGGGGGGGGGCCTACGAGCAGTACTTC. Amino acids: CASSQDRWGGAYEQYF.

This sequence joins TRBV5-1 and TRBJ2-2, with 9 bases matching TRBD1. Germline V gene data show CDR1 as SGHRS and CDR2 as YFSETQ. The CDR3 extends over 15 amino acids. V dropped 3 bases and J dropped 3; count of bases not matched to a gene: 3. The CDR3 region has the DNA TGCGCCAGCAGCTCCGGGACAGGGTACACCGGGGAGCTGTTTTTT. Protein product: CASSSGTGYTGELFF.

The V call is TRBV9, the J call TRBJ1-2; maybe TRBD1 (5 bases). CDR1 is SGDLS and CDR2 is YYNGEE in the germline V gene. The length of the CDR3 is 15 residues. V was trimmed by 2 bases and J by 0 bases, leaving 11 bases between them. The CDR3 region is CASSVSGPANYGYTF. For the CDR3, the DNA is TGTGCCAGCAGCGTGTCAGGGCCAGCTAACTATGGCTACACCTTC.

This sequence joins TRBV28 and TRBJ1-6; 8 positions agree with TRBD1. CDR3 length: 17 amino acids. V shed 1 base, J shed 10 bases, and the junction held 12 bases outside the gene matches. Germline CDR1 reads MDHEN; CDR2 reads SYDVKM. This chain's CDR3 is CASSLFWGGPGGSPLHF. As DNA, the CDR3 is TGTGCCAGCAGTTTATTCTGGGGAGGGCCAGGGGGCTCACCCCTCCACTTT.

The rearrangement links TRBV12-3 or TRBV12-4 to TRBJ1-2; D is undetermined. CDR3 length equals 12 residues. Trimming left V 5 bases short and J 3 bases short, with 7 bases between. CDR3 DNA sequence: TGTGCCAGCAGTACATCCTACTATGGCTACACCTTC. Translated: CASSTSYYGYTF.

This clone was picked up a small number of times. The V gene is TRBV6-1, the J gene TRBJ2-5; D unresolved. The ends were cut back, 0 bases at V and 2 bases at J, with 7 bases in the middle. CDR3 size: 14 residues. Germline V lookup: CDR1 MNHNS, CDR2 SASEGT. CDR3 sequence: CASSEASSQETQYF. CDR3 bases: TGTGCCAGCAGTGAAGCCTCGTCGCAAGAGACCCAGTACTTC.

The chain uses TRBV2 and TRBJ1-2; a weak D match, TRBD1 (6 bases). This CDR3 has 14 residues. Germline-derived CDR1 and CDR2 are SNHLY and FYNNEI. Trimming pared 7 bases from V and 2 bases from J, leaving 14 bases between. For the CDR3, the DNA is TGTGCCAGCAACCTTCTGGGGGCGAACTATGGCTACACCTTC. Protein product: CASNLLGANYGYTF.

The rearrangement uses TRBV27 and TRBJ1-6; 10 positions match TRBD1. V lost 3 bases and J lost 10; bases outside the gene matches: 3. There are 14 residues in the CDR3. In germline, CDR1 is MNHEY, CDR2 SMNVEV (reference sequence). The CDR3 loop reads CASSFWDRGSPLHF. The DNA of the CDR3 is TGTGCCAGCAGTTTCTGGGACAGGGGATCACCCCTCCACTTT.

This clone was seen once. V usage is TRBV2 and J usage is TRBJ2-5; TRBD2 matches 9 bases. Per germline, CDR1 SNHLY and CDR2 FYNNEI. V lost 8 bases to trimming and J lost 5 bases; unmatched junction nucleotides: 12. The CDR3 covers 15 residues. CDR3 loop: CASGVSRGGGETQYF. The CDR3 DNA sequence: TGTGCCAGCGGTGTCTCGCGGGGGGGCGGGGAGACCCAGTACTTC.

The rearrangement joins TRBV2 to TRBJ2-2; 13 bases are shared with TRBD2. There are 15 residues in the CDR3. Per the germline V gene, CDR1 is SNHLY and CDR2 is FYNNEI. Germline trimming cut 10 bases from V and 6 bases from J; bases unmatched to any gene: 8. The CDR3 spells CATLMTSGGPGELFF. The CDR3 nucleotides read TGTGCCACCCTGATGACTAGCGGGGGGCCCGGGGAGCTGTTTTTT.

This clone has just a few counts. The genes are TRBV5-5 and TRBJ2-5, with 10 bases that match TRBD1. Per germline, CDR1 SGHKS and CDR2 YYEKEE (reference sequence). After removal of 2 bases from V and 1 base from J, the junction contained 11 bases not matched to a gene. The CDR3 totals 18 residues. The CDR3: CASSFFRGGQGTQETQYF. CDR3 bases: TGTGCCAGCAGCTTCTTCCGGGGGGGACAGGGGACCCAAGAGACCCAGTACTTC.

The rearrangement links TRBV24-1 to TRBJ2-7, with TRBD1 matching over 8 bases. This CDR3 spans 15 amino acids. J lost 5 bases, V lost 4 bases, and 9 bases had no gene match. Per germline, CDR1 KGHDR and CDR2 SFDVKD. The CDR3 region is CATSEPGTGSDEQYF. As DNA, the CDR3 is TGTGCCACCAGTGAACCGGGGACAGGTTCCGACGAGCAGTACTTC.

V and J are TRBV11-2 and TRBJ1-2, with a weak D call TRBD1 (6 bases). This CDR3 region has 15 residues. V was shortened by 6 bases and J by 0 bases, with 14 bases between the two germline ends. CDR1 and CDR2 from the germline V gene are SGHAT and FQNNGV. In DNA, the CDR3 is TGTGCCAGCAGGCCACAGGGAACGGCTAACTATGGCTACACCTTC. It yields the protein CASRPQGTANYGYTF.

The genes are TRBV30 and TRBJ2-1, with 9 bases that match TRBD2. With 2 bases clipped from V and 9 bases from J, the junction kept 14 bases outside the gene matches. Germline V gene sequence: CDR1 GTSNPN, CDR2 SVGIG (reference sequence). CDR3 length equals 16 residues. CDR3 loop: CAWSPNGVAGVGEQFF. The DNA for the CDR3 is TGTGCCTGGAGTCCTAACGGGGTAGCGGGGGTAGGTGAGCAGTTCTTC.